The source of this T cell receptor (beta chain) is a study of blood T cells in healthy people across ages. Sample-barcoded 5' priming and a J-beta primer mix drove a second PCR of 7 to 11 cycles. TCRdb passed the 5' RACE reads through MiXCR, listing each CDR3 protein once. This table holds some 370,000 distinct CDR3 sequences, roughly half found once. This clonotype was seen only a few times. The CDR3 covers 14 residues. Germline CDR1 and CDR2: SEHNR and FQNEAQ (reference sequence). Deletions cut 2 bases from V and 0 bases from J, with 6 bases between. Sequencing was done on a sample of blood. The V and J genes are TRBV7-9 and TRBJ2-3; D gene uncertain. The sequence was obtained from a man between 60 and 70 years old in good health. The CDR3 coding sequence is TGTGCCAGCAGCTTATTCCCTAGCACAGATACGCAGTATTTT. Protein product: CASSLFPSTDTQYF.